The present T cell receptor (beta chain) was sequenced within a study of radiotherapy plus CTLA-4 blockade in lung cancer (dated by TCRdb to the late 2010s). General notes on the study: Objective responses occurred in approximately 19% of enrolled patients, and 30% to 35% achieved disease control. Here is what the overall study found, with its caveats: Increased serum interferon-beta after radiation, together with early dynamic changes in blood T cell clones, were reported to be the strongest predictors of response. After treatment with radiotherapy and ipilimumab, TCR clones that originated in tumors expanded in peripheral blood.

Library construction relied on the immunoSEQ multiplex PCR assay. The immuneACCESS repertoire file appears here via TCRdb, limited to in-frame rearrangements. These files lack a portion of the clones; in checked studies, under half of the deficit traces to unresolved V genes, and the cause of the others is not known. In all, the sample holds some 49,000 clones, and 85% of those were seen once. Together, the top ten hold 25% to 35% of the sample. Reading the germline V gene gives CDR1 SGHVS and CDR2 FQNEAQ. The CDR3 goes from the cysteine to the phenylalanine over 14 residues. The only DNA kept is the CDR3, 42 bases in frame from the first base. V lost 5 bases and J lost 9 bases; the stretch between them is 17 bases long. Focal radiation therapy combined with CTLA-4 blockade (ipilimumab) was tested in patients with chemo-refractory metastatic non-small-cell lung cancer. This clone appeared a single time. Which antigen it targets is not known. No quality values exist for individual bases; no much larger clone is one base distant.

The rearrangement joined TRBV7-8 to TRBJ1-5; perhaps TRBD1 is the D gene, with 6 bases matching. This specimen was peripheral blood, taken from a patient treated with radiotherapy plus ipilimumab. The sequence was obtained from a human donor with non-small cell lung cancer whose response to radiotherapy plus ipilimumab could not be evaluated. The CDR3: CASSPRTAWWPQHF. The nucleotides are TGTGCCAGCAGCCCCCGGACAGCGTGGTGGCCCCAGCATTTT.